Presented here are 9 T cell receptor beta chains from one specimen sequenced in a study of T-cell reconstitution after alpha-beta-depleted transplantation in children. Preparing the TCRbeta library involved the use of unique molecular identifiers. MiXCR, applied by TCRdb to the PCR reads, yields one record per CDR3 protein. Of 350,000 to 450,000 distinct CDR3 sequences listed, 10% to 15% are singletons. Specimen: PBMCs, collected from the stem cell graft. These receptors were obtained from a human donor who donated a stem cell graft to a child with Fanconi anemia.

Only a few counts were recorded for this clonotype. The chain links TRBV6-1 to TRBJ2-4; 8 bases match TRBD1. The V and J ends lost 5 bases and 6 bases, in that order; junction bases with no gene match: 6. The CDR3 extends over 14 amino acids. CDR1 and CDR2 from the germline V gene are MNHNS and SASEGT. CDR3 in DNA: TGTGCCAGCAGTACAGGACAGGGCCTAAACATTCAGTACTTC. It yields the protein CASSTGQGLNIQYF.

The CDR3 reads CASSAAPPGHGYTF. CDR3 DNA sequence: TGTGCCAGTAGTGCGGCACCCCCTGGACATGGCTACACCTTC. The V and J genes are TRBV19 and TRBJ1-2, with unresolved D. V lost 5 bases, J lost 6 bases, and 16 bases lay in between. Germline loops: CDR1 LNHDA, CDR2 SQIVND (reference sequence). The CDR3 extends over 14 amino acids.

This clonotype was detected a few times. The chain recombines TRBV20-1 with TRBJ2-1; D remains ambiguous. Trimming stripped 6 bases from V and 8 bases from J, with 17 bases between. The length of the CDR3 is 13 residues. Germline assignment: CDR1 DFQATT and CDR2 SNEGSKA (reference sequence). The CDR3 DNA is TGCAGTGCCTCCGTTGGGTCCAGAGATGAGCAGTTCTTC. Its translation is CSASVGSRDEQFF.

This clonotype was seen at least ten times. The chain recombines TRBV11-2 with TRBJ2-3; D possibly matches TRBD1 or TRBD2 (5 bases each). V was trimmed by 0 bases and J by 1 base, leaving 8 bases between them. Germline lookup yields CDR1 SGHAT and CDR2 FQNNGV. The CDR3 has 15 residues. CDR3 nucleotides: TGTGCCAGCAGCTTAGACAGAGGGGGCACAGATACGCAGTATTTT. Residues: CASSLDRGGTDTQYF.

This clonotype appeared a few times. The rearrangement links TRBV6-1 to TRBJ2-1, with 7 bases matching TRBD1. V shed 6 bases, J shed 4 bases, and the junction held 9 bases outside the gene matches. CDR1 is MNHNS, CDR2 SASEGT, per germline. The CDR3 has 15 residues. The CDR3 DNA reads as TGTGCCAGCAGAGCGACAGGGCCCTCATACAATGAGCAGTTCTTC. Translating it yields CASRATGPSYNEQFF.

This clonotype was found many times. DNA of the CDR3: TGTGCCAACACGGTTACGGGGGGGGAAACCGGGGAGCTGTTTTTT. Translating it yields CANTVTGGETGELFF. This chain joins TRBV12-3 or TRBV12-4 and TRBJ2-2; 8 bases are a match to TRBD2. The CDR3 totals 15 residues. Trimming took 10 bases from V and 5 from J; bases not matched to a gene: 12.

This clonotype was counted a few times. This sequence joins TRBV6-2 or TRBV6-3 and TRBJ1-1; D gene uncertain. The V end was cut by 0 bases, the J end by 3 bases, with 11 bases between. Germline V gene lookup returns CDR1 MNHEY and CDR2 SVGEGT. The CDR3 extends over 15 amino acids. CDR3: CASSYSVGVDTEAFF. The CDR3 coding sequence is TGTGCCAGCAGTTACTCGGTCGGGGTCGACACTGAAGCTTTCTTT.

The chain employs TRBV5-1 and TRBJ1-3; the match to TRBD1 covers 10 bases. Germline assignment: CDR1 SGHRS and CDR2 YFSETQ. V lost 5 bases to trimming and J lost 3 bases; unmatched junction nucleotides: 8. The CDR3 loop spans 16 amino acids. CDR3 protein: CASSPQGQGFGNTIYF. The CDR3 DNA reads TGCGCCAGCAGTCCGCAGGGACAGGGGTTTGGAAACACCATATATTTT.

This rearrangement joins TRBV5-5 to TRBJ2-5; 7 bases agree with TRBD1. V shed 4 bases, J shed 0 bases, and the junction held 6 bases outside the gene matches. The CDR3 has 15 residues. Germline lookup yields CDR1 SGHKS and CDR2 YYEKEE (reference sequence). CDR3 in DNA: TGTGCCAGCAGCGTCGGGACAGTCAACCAAGAGACCCAGTACTTC. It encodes CASSVGTVNQETQYF.